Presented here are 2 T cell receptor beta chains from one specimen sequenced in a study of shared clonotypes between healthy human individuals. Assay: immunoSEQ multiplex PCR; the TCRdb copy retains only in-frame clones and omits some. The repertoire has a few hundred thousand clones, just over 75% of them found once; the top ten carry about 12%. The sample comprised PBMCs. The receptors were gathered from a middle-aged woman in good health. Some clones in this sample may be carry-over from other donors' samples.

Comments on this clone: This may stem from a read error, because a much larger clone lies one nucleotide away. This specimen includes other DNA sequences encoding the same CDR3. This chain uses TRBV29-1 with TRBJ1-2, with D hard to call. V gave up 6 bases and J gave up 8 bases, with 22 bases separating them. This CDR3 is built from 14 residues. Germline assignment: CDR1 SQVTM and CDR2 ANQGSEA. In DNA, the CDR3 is TGCAGCGTGGTTGAAGGCGGAGGCGGTTTGGGCTACACCTTC. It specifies CSVVEGGGGLGYTF.

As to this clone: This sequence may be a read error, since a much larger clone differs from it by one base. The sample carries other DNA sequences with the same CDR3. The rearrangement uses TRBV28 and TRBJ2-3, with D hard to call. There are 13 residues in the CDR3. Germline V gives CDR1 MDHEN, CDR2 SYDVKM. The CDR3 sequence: CASTLPTSGTQYF. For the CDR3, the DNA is TGTGCCAGCACCTTACCAACGTCGGGTACGCAGTACTTT.